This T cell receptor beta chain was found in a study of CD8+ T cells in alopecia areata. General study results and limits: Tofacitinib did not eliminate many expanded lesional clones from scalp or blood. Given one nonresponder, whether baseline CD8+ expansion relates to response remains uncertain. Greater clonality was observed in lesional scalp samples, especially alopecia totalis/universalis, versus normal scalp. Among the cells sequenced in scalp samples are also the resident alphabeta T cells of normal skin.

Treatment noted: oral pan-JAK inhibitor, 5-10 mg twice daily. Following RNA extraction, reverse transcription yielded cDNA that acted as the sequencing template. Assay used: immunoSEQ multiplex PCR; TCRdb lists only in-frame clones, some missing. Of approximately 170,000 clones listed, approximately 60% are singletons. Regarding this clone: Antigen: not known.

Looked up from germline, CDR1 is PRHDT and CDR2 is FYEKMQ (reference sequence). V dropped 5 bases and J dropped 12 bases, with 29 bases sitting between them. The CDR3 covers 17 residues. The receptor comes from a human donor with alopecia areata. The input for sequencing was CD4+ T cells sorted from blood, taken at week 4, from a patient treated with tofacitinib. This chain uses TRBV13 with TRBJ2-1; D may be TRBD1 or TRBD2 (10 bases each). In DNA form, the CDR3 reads TGTGCCAGCAGCCACTACCCCTGGACTAGCGGACAGGGGGGGCAGTTCTTC. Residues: CASSHYPWTSGQGGQFF.